A selection of T cell receptor beta chains follows, all from one sample in a study of early T cells in non-severe SARS-CoV-2 infection. TCRdb reanalysed the 5' RACE reads using MiXCR and keeps one entry per CDR3 protein. The table includes around 79,000 distinct CDR3 sequences, 11% detected once. Sequenced here: whole blood, sampled at baseline. These TCRs come from an adult who was a healthcare worker with PCR-confirmed SARS-CoV-2 infection or an uninfected control (not recorded which). Both conserved end residues are part of each CDR3. The D gene is left open where the match is weak. The listing skips clone size in some rows; elsewhere it reads once, few, many or a size class.

-	TRBV5-1	TRBJ2-7	-	CASSSLQGGYEQYF	TGCGCCAGCAGTTCCCTCCAGGGGGGCTACGAGCAGTACTTC
-	TRBV27	TRBJ2-6	many	CASSLGRNSGANVLTF	TGTGCCAGCAGTTTGGGTCGGAACTCTGGGGCCAACGTCCTGACTTTC
-	TRBV6-2/TRBV6-3	TRBJ1-4	few	CASRFAQKLFF	TGTGCCAGCAGATTCGCCCAGAAACTGTTTTTT
-	TRBV7-8	TRBJ2-7	many	CASSARVSRSEQYF	TGTGCCAGCAGCGCCCGGGTTTCCCGTTCCGAGCAGTACTTC
TRBD1	TRBV29-1	TRBJ2-1	few	CSVTRTGSDEQFF	TGCAGCGTCACAAGGACAGGGAGCGATGAGCAGTTCTTC
-	TRBV29-1	TRBJ1-1	-	CSVGTAKTEAFF	TGCAGCGTTGGGACAGCTAAGACTGAAGCTTTCTTT
-	TRBV10-3	TRBJ1-3	few	CAIRRDSIASSGNTIYF	TGTGCCATCAGGAGGGACTCCATAGCCTCCTCTGGAAACACCATATATTTT
-	TRBV7-3	TRBJ1-1	few	CASSLSSPGDTEAFF	TGTGCCAGCAGCTTGAGTTCTCCCGGGGACACTGAAGCTTTCTTT
-	TRBV20-1	TRBJ2-7	-	CSASGQSSYEQYF	TGCAGTGCTAGTGGTCAGAGTTCCTACGAGCAGTACTTC
-	TRBV7-2	TRBJ2-7	few	CASSLFGGEQYF	TGTGCCAGCAGCTTATTCGGGGGCGAGCAGTACTTC
-	TRBV2	TRBJ2-4	few	CASSDRGLAKNIQYF	TGTGCCAGCAGTGACCGGGGCCTAGCCAAAAACATTCAGTACTTC
-	TRBV7-9	TRBJ2-2	few	CASSVGPNTGELFF	TGTGCCAGCAGCGTGGGACCGAACACCGGGGAGCTGTTTTTT
-	TRBV20-1	TRBJ1-1	-	CSTTMGGDNEAFF	TGCAGCACCACGATGGGCGGGGATAATGAAGCTTTCTTT
TRBD1	TRBV29-1	TRBJ2-7	many	CSVDEGAGHEQYF	TGCAGCGTTGACGAGGGGGCAGGACACGAGCAGTACTTC
TRBD1	TRBV25-1	TRBJ1-2	many	CASSDFSGQGNYGYTF	TGTGCCAGCAGTGATTTCTCGGGACAGGGGAACTATGGCTACACCTTC
TRBD1	TRBV10-3	TRBJ2-1	many	CASRRAGTVSSSYNEQFF	TGTGCCAGCCGCCGCGCCGGGACAGTTAGCAGCTCCTACAATGAGCAGTTCTTC
-	TRBV25-1	TRBJ2-7	few	CASSEKSYEQYF	TGTGCCAGCAGTGAAAAGTCCTACGAGCAGTACTTC
-	TRBV11-2	TRBJ2-7	many	CASSLSDPDYEQYF	TGTGCCAGCAGCTTAAGCGACCCGGACTACGAGCAGTACTTC
-	TRBV10-2	TRBJ1-6	-	CASRVTSEGDSPLHF	TGCGCCAGTAGAGTGACATCAGAGGGCGATTCACCCCTCCACTTT
-	TRBV29-1	TRBJ1-2	few	CSVVANGYTF	TGCAGCGTTGTGGCTAATGGCTACACCTTC
-	TRBV6-6	TRBJ2-5	-	CASTIGGETQYF	TGTGCCAGCACCATAGGGGGGGAGACCCAGTACTTC
-	TRBV6-1	TRBJ2-6	few	CASSEDGWSGANVLTF	TGTGCCAGCAGTGAGGACGGATGGTCTGGGGCCAACGTCCTGACTTTC
-	TRBV20-1	TRBJ1-5	few	CSARDGEGQANQPQHF	TGCAGTGCTAGAGATGGGGAAGGGCAGGCCAATCAGCCCCAGCATTTT
-	TRBV4-3	TRBJ1-6	-	CASSQDPGTSHNSPLHF	TGCGCCAGCAGCCAAGATCCCGGCACTAGCCATAATTCACCCCTCCACTTT
-	TRBV5-4	TRBJ1-4	-	CASSLGVADSAEKLFF	TGTGCCAGCAGCTTGGGAGTAGCAGACAGTGCTGAAAAACTGTTTTTT